This record looks at one T cell receptor (beta chain) sequence and its context. Libraries were prepared by immunoSEQ multiplex PCR; TCRdb keeps only in-frame clonotypes and omits some of them. The sample includes roughly 4,200 clones, over 55% of them seen just once. The sample belongs to a study of tissue T cells after allogeneic stem cell transplantation. The sequence came from a female donor over 55 with lung cancer. The sample was tissue from the esophagus, taken at autopsy.

CDR3 loop: CASSTGTNNEQFF. DNA for the CDR3: TGTGCCAGCAGCACCGGGACTAACAATGAGCAGTTCTTC. V usage is TRBV6-5 and J usage is TRBJ2-1; TRBD2 matches at 7 bases. The germline V gene encodes CDR1 MNHEY and CDR2 SVGAGI. V trimming: 6 bases; J trimming: 5 bases; junction bases outside the gene matches: 4. This CDR3 is built from 13 residues.